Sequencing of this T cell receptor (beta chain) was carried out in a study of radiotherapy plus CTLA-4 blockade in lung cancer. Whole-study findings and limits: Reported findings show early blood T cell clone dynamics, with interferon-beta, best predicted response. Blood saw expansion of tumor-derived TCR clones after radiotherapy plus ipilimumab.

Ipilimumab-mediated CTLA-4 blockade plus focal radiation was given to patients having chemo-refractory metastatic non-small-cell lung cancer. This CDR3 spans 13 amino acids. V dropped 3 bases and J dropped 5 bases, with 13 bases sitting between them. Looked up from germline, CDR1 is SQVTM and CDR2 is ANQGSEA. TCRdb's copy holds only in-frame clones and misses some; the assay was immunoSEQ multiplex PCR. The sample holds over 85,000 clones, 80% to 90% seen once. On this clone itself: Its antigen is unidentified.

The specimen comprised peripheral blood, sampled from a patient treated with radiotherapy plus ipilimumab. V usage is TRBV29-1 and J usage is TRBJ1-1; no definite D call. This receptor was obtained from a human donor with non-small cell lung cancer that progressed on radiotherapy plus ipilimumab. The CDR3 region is CSVDGVGWTEAFF. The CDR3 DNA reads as TGCAGCGTTGACGGGGTAGGATGGACTGAAGCTTTCTTT.